One sample yielded the 21 T cell receptor beta chains listed below, sequenced in a study of tumor and adjacent non-tumor tissue in lung cancer. A modified ARM-PCR protocol with three rounds of nested PCR amplified TCRbeta. MiXCR, run by TCRdb on the multiplex PCR reads, gives a single entry per CDR3 protein. The table has about 200,000 distinct CDR3 sequences, about two thirds seen once. No cell sorting was done before RNA was extracted from the tissue. Sequences were obtained from lung tumor tissue. Source of these receptors: a man aged 55 to 70 with non-small cell lung cancer.

The rearrangement uses TRBV11-3 and TRBJ1-1; D not certain. The CDR3 is 13 amino acids. V lost 4 bases to trimming and J lost 1 base, with 7 bases between them. The germline V gene has CDR1 SGHNT and CDR2 YENEEA. CDR3 in DNA: TGTGCCAGCAGCTCAGATCAGAACACTGAAGCTTTCTTT. This gives the protein CASSSDQNTEAFF.

This clonotype was observed a few times. V gene TRBV20-1 combines with J gene TRBJ1-1; TRBD1 is a possible D gene (5 bases). Trimming cost V 3 bases and J 1 base, with 9 bases left between them. Germline CDR1 DFQATT, CDR2 SNEGSKA (reference sequence). The CDR3 has 13 amino acids. CDR3 nucleotides: TGCAGTGCTAGGGGGCCGGGGAACACTGAAGCTTTCTTT. Translation gives CSARGPGNTEAFF.

This rearrangement joins TRBV6-5 to TRBJ2-3; D gene ambiguous. Trimming removed 7 bases at V and 7 bases at J, with 12 bases between. The CDR3 covers 12 residues. From germline, CDR1 is MNHEY and CDR2 SVGAGI. In DNA, the CDR3 is TGTGCCAGCATTGCCGCCTCAAATACGCAGTATTTT. It codes for CASIAASNTQYF.

The table lists this clonotype with a few counts. The V gene is TRBV7-8, the J gene TRBJ1-2; 10 nucleotides agree with TRBD1. The germline V gene has CDR1 SGHVS and CDR2 FQNEAQ. V dropped 4 bases and J dropped 8; count of bases not matched to a gene: 4. The length of the CDR3 is 13 residues. In nucleotides, the CDR3 is TGTGCCAGCAGCTCGACAGGGGGCGGCGGCTACACCTTC. Its translation is CASSSTGGGGYTF. Filled out from reference TRBV7-8 and TRBJ1-2, the complete variable domain reads GAGVSQSPRYKVAKRGQDVALRCDPISGHVSLFWYQQALGQGPEFLTYFQNEAQLDKSGLPSDRFFAERPEGSVSTLKIQRTQQEDSAVYLCASSSTGGGGYTFGSGTRLTVV.

With respect to this clonotype: The CDR3 carries no conserved terminal phenylalanine or tryptophan, so it likely arises from a read error. V usage is TRBV4-3 and J usage is TRBJ2-7; 12 nucleotides match TRBD2. The CDR3 has 17 residues. CDR1 and CDR2 from the germline V gene are LGHNA and YSLEER. The CDR3 nucleotides read TGCGCCAGCCAAGAACTAGCGGGAGGTCCAATCTCCTACAAGCAGTACTTA. It encodes CASQELAGGPISYKQYL.

As regards this clonotype: An end of the junction differs from the germline gene, which may be a read error. The chain links TRBV11-3 to TRBJ1-1; D is ambiguous. There are 18 residues in the CDR3. From germline, CDR1 is SGHNT and CDR2 YENEEA. As DNA, the CDR3 is TGTGCCAGCAGTTTAGATGGACTCGTCGGGCAGATGAACACTGAAGCTTTCTTT. It yields the protein CASSLDGLVGQMNTEAFF.

This clonotype was seen at least ten times. This chain joins TRBV4-1 and TRBJ2-1; 12 nucleotides match TRBD2. The CDR3 runs to 19 residues. V shed 1 base, J shed 7 bases, and the junction held 14 bases outside the gene matches. Per the germline V gene, CDR1 is MGHRA and CDR2 is YSYEKL. The CDR3 is CASSQAQGRLAGGLNEQFF. In DNA form, the CDR3 reads TGCGCCAGCAGCCAAGCCCAGGGTCGTCTAGCGGGGGGGTTAAATGAGCAGTTCTTC.

This clonotype has just a few counts. The CDR3 nucleotides are TGTGCCAGCAGCCAAGGTCGGGGGGGTAGGTACGAGCAGTACTTC. Protein sequence: CASSQGRGGRYEQYF. V usage is TRBV4-2 and J usage is TRBJ2-7, with 8 bases fitting TRBD2. V lost 1 base, J lost 4 bases, and 6 bases stayed unmatched. The CDR3 contains 15 residues. Per the germline V gene, CDR1 is LGHNA and CDR2 is YNFKEQ.

In the case of this clonotype: Just one base apart from a much larger clone, this may be a read error. Here the CDR3 omits its conserved ending phenylalanine or tryptophan, so a read error is the likely source. The V gene is TRBV29-1, the J gene TRBJ1-6; possible D gene TRBD1, 6 bases. V lost 6 bases and J lost 5, with 11 bases in between. CDR1 SQVTM and CDR2 ANQGSEA come from the germline V gene. The CDR3 covers 13 residues. CDR3 protein: CSVSTGNNSPLHY. The CDR3 nucleotides read TGCAGCGTGTCGACAGGAAATAATTCACCCCTCCACTAT.

Regarding this clonotype: A much bigger clone sits one base away, suggesting this may be a read error. The chain joins TRBV20-1 to TRBJ2-3; D not resolved. The germline CDR1 and CDR2 sequences are DFQATT and SNEGSKA (reference sequence). CDR3 size: 13 residues. CDR3 sequence: CNAREAPGEAQYF. In DNA, the CDR3 is TGCAATGCTAGAGAAGCCCCGGGTGAGGCGCAGTATTTT.

A remark on this clonotype: The junction does not match germline at one end; this may be a read error. The V call is TRBV5-5, the J call TRBJ1-2; tentative D call: TRBD1 (5 bases). In germline, CDR1 is SGHKS, CDR2 YYEKEE (reference sequence). The length of the CDR3 is 12 residues. CDR3: CANSSSGGGYTF. For the CDR3, the DNA is TGTGCCAACAGCTCGTCCGGGGGTGGCTACACCTTC.

For this clonotype: The junction does not match germline at one end; this may be a read error. The J gene is TRBJ2-2, the V gene TRBV6-2 or TRBV6-3; D tentatively fits TRBD1 or TRBD2 (6 bases each). CDR1 and CDR2 (germline): MNHEY, SVGEGT. The CDR3 extends over 16 amino acids. CDR3 DNA sequence: TGTGCCAGCAGTCCCCCACGGGAGACAGGAACCGGGGAGCTGCTTTTT. Translated: CASSPPRETGTGELLF.

The rearrangement joins TRBV20-1 to TRBJ2-2; 16 nucleotides agree with TRBD2. V lost 3 bases and J lost 6; bases outside the gene matches: 4. CDR3 length: 16 residues. From germline, CDR1 is DFQATT and CDR2 SNEGSKA (reference sequence). CDR3 residues: CSARKGTSGRAGELFF. CDR3 coding DNA: TGCAGTGCTAGGAAAGGGACTAGCGGGAGGGCCGGGGAGCTGTTTTTT.

The genes are TRBV7-9 and TRBJ2-1; TRBD2 might be the D (5 bases). Trimming removed 5 bases at V and 10 bases at J, with 15 bases between. The germline gives CDR1 SEHNR, CDR2 FQNEAQ (reference sequence). CDR3 length: 13 amino acids. CDR3 DNA: TGTGCCAGCAGCCCAAAGGCTCCGGGAGAGCAGTTCTTC. Protein: CASSPKAPGEQFF.

About this clonotype itself: Compared with germline, one end of the junction differs, possibly owing to a read error. DNA of the CDR3: TGTGCCAGCAGCTTGAGAACACTTGGGGGCGAGGGGCTCTACGAGCAATACTTC. Protein product: CASSLRTLGGEGLYEQYF. The chain employs TRBV11-2 and TRBJ2-7; maybe TRBD1 (6 bases). This CDR3 region has 18 residues. Germline V CDR1 and CDR2: SGHAT, FQNNGV.

Worth noting for this clonotype: Just one base apart from a much larger clone, this may be a read error. The chain recombines TRBV12-3 or TRBV12-4 with TRBJ1-2, with unresolved D. CDR3 length equals 12 residues. CDR3 amino acids: CASSQTNYGCTF. The CDR3 nucleotides read TGTGCCAGCAGTCAAACCAACTATGGCTGCACCTTC.

Worth noting for this clonotype: It is likely a read error, because the conserved phenylalanine at the end of the CDR3 is missing. V gene TRBV6-1 combines with J gene TRBJ2-7, with TRBD1 as a possible D gene (6 bases). V lost 8 bases to trimming and J lost 0 bases, with 14 bases between them. Germline CDR1 reads MNHNS; CDR2 reads SASEGT. The CDR3 has 14 amino acids. The CDR3 nucleotides are TGTGCCAGCGAGAAGGGGGACAACTCCTACGAGCAGTACTTA. This gives the protein CASEKGDNSYEQYL.

Remarks on this clonotype: A much more abundant neighbour one base away suggests this may be a read error. The chain links TRBV6-1 to TRBJ2-5; no clear D gene. Between the trimmed V and J ends, which lost 7 bases and 8 bases, there was a span of 14 bases. This CDR3 has 12 residues. CDR1 is MNHNS, CDR2 SASEGT, per germline. CDR3 nucleotides: TGTGCCAGCATGAGGATGTTTGATACCCAGTACTTC. Encoded protein: CASMRMFDTQYF.

Of note for this clonotype: The junction departs from germline at one end; a sequencing error may be responsible. V is TRBV11-3 and J is TRBJ1-1; D is unresolved. In germline, CDR1 is SGHNT, CDR2 YENEEA. The CDR3 loop spans 13 amino acids. The CDR3 reads CASGLDQNTEAFF. The DNA for the CDR3 is TGTGCCAGCGGCTTAGATCAGAACACTGAAGCTTTCTTT.

The J gene is TRBJ2-2, the V gene TRBV28; D ambiguous. This CDR3 region has 14 residues. With 4 bases removed from V and 5 bases from J, the gap between germline ends came to 11 bases. Germline assignment: CDR1 MDHEN and CDR2 SYDVKM. Here the CDR3 reads CASSSPPITGELFF. Here the CDR3 DNA reads TGTGCCAGCAGTTCCCCTCCGATAACCGGGGAGCTGTTTTTT.

This chain joins TRBV29-1 and TRBJ2-7; 7 bases line up with TRBD1. This CDR3 region has 14 residues. The V and J ends lost 6 bases and 3 bases, in that order; junction bases with no gene match: 11. Germline loops: CDR1 SQVTM, CDR2 ANQGSEA. The CDR3 loop reads CSVVRRQGDYEQYF. As DNA, the CDR3 is TGCAGCGTAGTCCGGCGACAGGGCGACTACGAGCAGTACTTC.